Below, 13 T cell receptor beta chains from the same sample are listed, as sequenced in a study of cytomegalovirus exposure and HLA in healthy donors (dated 2017 in TCRdb). The protocol used for the library was the immunoSEQ multiplex PCR assay. For the multiplex PCR, a mixture combining 60 forward primers for TCR Vbeta segments and 13 reverse primers for TCR Jbeta segments was used. TCRdb re-hosts the immuneACCESS table, in-frame sequences only. Its copies lack some clones; in the studies checked, an unresolved V gene accounts for under half of them, and the cause for the rest is not known. Present in this sample are some 150,000 clones, 75% to 80% of which were seen just once. Around 1.7% of the sample belongs to the ten largest clones. The specimen was PBMCs. The receptor source for this set is a woman aged 30 to 39 in good health and CMV-seronegative.

In the case of this clone: A read error may produce the germline difference seen at one junction end. The genes are TRBV7-9 and TRBJ2-3; 8 nucleotides align to TRBD2. This CDR3 spans 16 amino acids. Per germline, CDR1 SEHNR and CDR2 FQNEAQ (reference sequence). This chain's CDR3 is CSSSRGEAGVRDTQYF. As DNA, the CDR3 is TGTTCCAGCAGCCGGGGGGAAGCGGGGGTCAGGGATACGCAGTATTTT.

The chain has TRBV7-2 and TRBJ1-1, with D tentatively TRBD1 (6 bases). Trimming took 5 bases from V and 5 from J, leaving 9 bases between them. Germline CDR1 reads SGHTA; CDR2 reads FQGNSA. CDR3 length: 12 residues. CDR3 DNA sequence: TGTGCCAGCAGCACCGGGACAACTGAAGCTTTCTTT. Amino acid sequence: CASSTGTTEAFF.

The chain couples TRBV7-9 to TRBJ2-7, with 9 nucleotides matching TRBD1. The CDR3 has 13 residues. Germline loops: CDR1 SEHNR, CDR2 FQNEAQ (reference sequence). The V segment lost 4 bases and the J segment 3 bases; nucleotides outside the gene matches: 1. The CDR3 sequence is CASSSDRGYEQYF. In DNA, the CDR3 is TGTGCCAGCAGCTCGGACAGGGGCTACGAGCAGTACTTC.

J is TRBJ1-6 and V is TRBV11-3; TRBD1 is a possible D gene (5 bases). V was clipped by 5 bases and J by 10 bases, with 15 bases between them. The CDR3 contains 14 residues. Looked up from germline, CDR1 is SGHNT and CDR2 is YENEEA. CDR3 loop: CASSAGGVGSPLHF. Here the CDR3 DNA reads TGTGCCAGCAGCGCCGGAGGGGTAGGATCACCCCTCCACTTT.

V and J are TRBV15 and TRBJ1-5; D remains unclear. Germline-derived CDR1 and CDR2 are LNHNV and YYDKDF (reference sequence). The CDR3 runs 15 residues. Trimming took off 3 bases at V and 2 bases at J, with 11 bases between the two ends. CDR3 bases: TGTGCCACCAGCAGGGGAGTGCAAGGCAATCAGCCCCAGCATTTT. Its translation is CATSRGVQGNQPQHF.

The V call is TRBV7-2, the J call TRBJ1-2; D is undetermined. Germline V gene lookup returns CDR1 SGHTA and CDR2 FQGNSA. The ends were cut back, 5 bases at V and 0 bases at J, with 16 bases in the middle. The CDR3 is 16 amino acids. In DNA, the CDR3 is TGTGCCAGCAGCCCCGGGTGGGAGGGCCCTAACTATGGCTACACCTTC. It is translated as CASSPGWEGPNYGYTF.

The rearrangement links TRBV4-1 to TRBJ1-1; maybe TRBD1 (6 bases). Trimming stripped 1 base from V and 4 bases from J, with 22 bases between. This CDR3 is 18 amino acids long. Germline-derived CDR1 and CDR2 are MGHRA and YSYEKL. This CDR3 reads CASSQVKWGQPGSTEAFF. The CDR3 DNA reads TGCGCCAGCAGCCAAGTGAAATGGGGGCAACCGGGGAGCACTGAAGCTTTCTTT.

The V call is TRBV4-1, the J call TRBJ1-5; possible D gene TRBD1, 6 bases. Between the trimmed V and J ends, which lost 4 bases and 4 bases, there was a span of 11 bases. CDR1 is MGHRA and CDR2 is YSYEKL in the germline V gene. This CDR3 is 14 amino acids long. CDR3 bases: TGCGCCAGCAGCCCCGGGACACCTAATCAGCCCCAGCATTTT. Protein sequence: CASSPGTPNQPQHF.

The chain is built from TRBV4-2 and TRBJ2-5; 10 positions match TRBD2. This CDR3 is built from 17 residues. The V and J ends lost 1 base and 5 bases, in that order; junction bases with no gene match: 10. Germline V gene lookup returns CDR1 LGHNA and CDR2 YNFKEQ. The CDR3 sequence is CASSQVSASGGGETQYF. CDR3 DNA: TGTGCCAGCAGCCAAGTCAGCGCTAGCGGGGGTGGCGAGACCCAGTACTTC.

V and J are TRBV5-6 and TRBJ2-7, with D perhaps TRBD1 (5 bases). CDR3 length: 14 amino acids. V lost 0 bases, J lost 2 bases, and 9 bases lay in between. Germline CDR1 and CDR2: SGHDT and YYEEEE. The CDR3 loop reads CASSLEGWTYEQYF. The CDR3 nucleotides are TGTGCCAGCAGCTTGGAGGGGTGGACCTACGAGCAGTACTTC.

This sequence joins TRBV6-5 and TRBJ2-1, with TRBD1 matching 10 bases. With 1 base clipped from V and 5 bases from J, the junction kept 5 bases outside the gene matches. The CDR3 consists of 16 residues. CDR1 MNHEY and CDR2 SVGAGI come from the germline V gene. The CDR3 sequence: CASSYFDRGPNNEQFF. Here the CDR3 DNA reads TGTGCCAGCAGTTACTTTGACAGGGGGCCCAACAATGAGCAGTTCTTC.

The chain recombines TRBV7-8 with TRBJ1-1, with TRBD1 matching 8 bases. This CDR3 is built from 13 residues. Trimming removed 9 bases from V and 1 base from J; junction bases left unmatched: 4. Germline CDR1 reads SGHVS; CDR2 reads FQNEAQ. CDR3 bases: TGTGCCAGTAACGACAGGGGGAACACTGAAGCTTTCTTT. Its translation: CASNDRGNTEAFF.

The rearrangement links TRBV25-1 to TRBJ1-5, with unresolved D. From germline, CDR1 is MGHDK and CDR2 SYGVNS. Trimming pared 10 bases from V and 4 bases from J, leaving 11 bases between. The CDR3 spans 12 residues. The CDR3 DNA reads as TGTGCCACCGCTCACGGGAATCAGCCCCAGCATTTT. Its protein is CATAHGNQPQHF. Complete variable domain (other parts from reference TRBV25-1 and TRBJ1-5): EADIYQTPRYLVIGTGKKITLECSQTMGHDKMYWYQQDPGMELHLIHYSYGVNSTEKGDLSSESTVSRIRTEHFPLTLESARPSHTSQYLCATAHGNQPQHFGDGTRLSIL.